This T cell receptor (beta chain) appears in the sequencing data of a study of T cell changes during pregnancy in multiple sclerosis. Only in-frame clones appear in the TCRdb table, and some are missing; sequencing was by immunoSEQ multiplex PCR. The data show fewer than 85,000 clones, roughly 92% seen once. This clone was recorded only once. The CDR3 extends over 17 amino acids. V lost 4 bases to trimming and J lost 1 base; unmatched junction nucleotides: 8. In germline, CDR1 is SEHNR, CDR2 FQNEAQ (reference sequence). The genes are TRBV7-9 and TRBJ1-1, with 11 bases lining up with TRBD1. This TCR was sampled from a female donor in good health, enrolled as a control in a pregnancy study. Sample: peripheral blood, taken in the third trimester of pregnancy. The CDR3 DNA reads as TGTGCCAGCAGCTCCGGACAGGGGGCACTTACGAACACTGAAGCTTTCTTT. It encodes CASSSGQGALTNTEAFF.